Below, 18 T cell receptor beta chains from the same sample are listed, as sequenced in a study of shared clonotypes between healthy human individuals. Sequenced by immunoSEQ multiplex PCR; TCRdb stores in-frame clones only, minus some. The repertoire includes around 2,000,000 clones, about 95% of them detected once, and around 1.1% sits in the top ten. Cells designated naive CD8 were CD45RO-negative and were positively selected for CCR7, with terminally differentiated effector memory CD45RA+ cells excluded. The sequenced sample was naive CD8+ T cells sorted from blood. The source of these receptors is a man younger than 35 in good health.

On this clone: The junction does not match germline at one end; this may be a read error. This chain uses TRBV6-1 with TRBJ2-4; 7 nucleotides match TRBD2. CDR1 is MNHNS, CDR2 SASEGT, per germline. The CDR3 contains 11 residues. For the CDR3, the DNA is TGTGCCAGCAGTGAATCGGGGGGAGGGCACTTC. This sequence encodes CASSESGGGHF.

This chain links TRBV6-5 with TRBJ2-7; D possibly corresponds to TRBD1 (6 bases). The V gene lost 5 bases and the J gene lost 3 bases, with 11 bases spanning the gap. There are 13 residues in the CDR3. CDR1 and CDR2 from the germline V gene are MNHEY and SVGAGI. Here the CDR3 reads CASSTDSYYEQYF. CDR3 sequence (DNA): TGTGCCAGCAGTACGGACAGTTACTACGAGCAGTACTTC.

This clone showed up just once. The CDR3 DNA is TGTGCCAGCAGTGAAGTGGTGGTCACTCCTAGCTCTGGAAACACCATATATTTT. This translates into CASSEVVVTPSSGNTIYF. The chain carries TRBV2 and TRBJ1-3; D gene ambiguous. V gave up 1 base and J gave up 0 bases, with 16 bases separating them. The CDR3 runs 18 residues. CDR1 is SNHLY, CDR2 FYNNEI, per germline.

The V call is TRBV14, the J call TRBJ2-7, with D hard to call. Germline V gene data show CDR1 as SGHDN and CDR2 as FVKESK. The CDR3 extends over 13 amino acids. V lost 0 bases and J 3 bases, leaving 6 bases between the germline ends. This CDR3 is CASSQERYYEQYF. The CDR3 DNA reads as TGTGCCAGCAGCCAAGAGCGGTACTACGAGCAGTACTTC.

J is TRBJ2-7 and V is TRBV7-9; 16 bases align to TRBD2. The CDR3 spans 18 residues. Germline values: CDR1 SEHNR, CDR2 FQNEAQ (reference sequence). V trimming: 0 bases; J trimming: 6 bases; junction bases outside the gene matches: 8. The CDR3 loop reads CASSLAPGLAGGAGEQYF. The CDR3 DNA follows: TGTGCCAGCAGCTTAGCCCCGGGACTAGCGGGAGGGGCGGGCGAGCAGTACTTC.

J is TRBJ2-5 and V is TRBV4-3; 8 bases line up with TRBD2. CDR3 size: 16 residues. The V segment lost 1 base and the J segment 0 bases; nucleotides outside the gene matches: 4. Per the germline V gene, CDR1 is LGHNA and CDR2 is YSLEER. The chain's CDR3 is CASSQAASGYQETQYF. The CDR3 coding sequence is TGCGCCAGCAGCCAAGCAGCTAGCGGGTACCAAGAGACCCAGTACTTC.

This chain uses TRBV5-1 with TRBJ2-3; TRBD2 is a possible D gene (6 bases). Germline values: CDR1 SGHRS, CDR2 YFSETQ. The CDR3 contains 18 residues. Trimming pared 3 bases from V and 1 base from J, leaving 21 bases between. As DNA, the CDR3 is TGCGCCAGCAGCTCTGACGGGACTCATTCCGGGGGCACAGATACGCAGTATTTT. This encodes CASSSDGTHSGGTDTQYF.

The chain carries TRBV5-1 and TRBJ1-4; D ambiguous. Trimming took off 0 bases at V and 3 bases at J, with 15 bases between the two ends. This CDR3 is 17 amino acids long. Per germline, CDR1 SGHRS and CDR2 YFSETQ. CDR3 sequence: CASSLVGPERANEKLFF. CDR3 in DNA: TGCGCCAGCAGCTTGGTCGGGCCGGAGAGGGCTAATGAAAAACTGTTTTTT.

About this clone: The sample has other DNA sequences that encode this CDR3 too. Here the CDR3 reads CASSELGTAYEQYF. In DNA form, the CDR3 reads TGTGCCAGCAGTGAATTGGGGACAGCCTACGAGCAGTACTTC. The rearrangement joins TRBV25-1 to TRBJ2-7, with TRBD1 identical over 7 bases. Trimming cost V 1 base and J 2 bases; bases outside gene matches: 2. Looked up from germline, CDR1 is MGHDK and CDR2 is SYGVNS. This CDR3 contains 14 residues.

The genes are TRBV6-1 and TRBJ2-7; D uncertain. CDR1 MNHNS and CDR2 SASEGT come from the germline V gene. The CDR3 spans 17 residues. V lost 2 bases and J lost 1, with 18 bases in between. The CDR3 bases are TGTGCCAGCAGTGAACTACCGTCTTGGCCACGATCCTACGAGCAGTACTTC. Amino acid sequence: CASSELPSWPRSYEQYF.

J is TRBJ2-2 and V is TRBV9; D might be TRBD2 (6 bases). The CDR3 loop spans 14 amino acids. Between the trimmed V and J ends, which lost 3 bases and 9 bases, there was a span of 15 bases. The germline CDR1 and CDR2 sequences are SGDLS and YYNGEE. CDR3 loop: CASSGDSGGWELFF. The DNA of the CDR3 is TGTGCCAGCAGCGGGGACTCAGGTGGATGGGAGCTGTTTTTT.

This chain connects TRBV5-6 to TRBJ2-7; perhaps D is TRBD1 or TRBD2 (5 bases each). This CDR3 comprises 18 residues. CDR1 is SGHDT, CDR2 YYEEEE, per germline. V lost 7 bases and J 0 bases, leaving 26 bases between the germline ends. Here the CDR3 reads CASEPTSKGTVSSYEQYF. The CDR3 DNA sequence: TGTGCCAGCGAGCCCACATCAAAAGGGACGGTGAGCTCCTACGAGCAGTACTTC.

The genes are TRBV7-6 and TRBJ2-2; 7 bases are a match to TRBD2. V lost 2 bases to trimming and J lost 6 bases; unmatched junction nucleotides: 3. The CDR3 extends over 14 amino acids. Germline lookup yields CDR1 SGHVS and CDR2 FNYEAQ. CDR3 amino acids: CASSLREGAGELFF. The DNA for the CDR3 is TGTGCCAGCAGCTTAAGGGAGGGAGCCGGGGAGCTGTTTTTT.

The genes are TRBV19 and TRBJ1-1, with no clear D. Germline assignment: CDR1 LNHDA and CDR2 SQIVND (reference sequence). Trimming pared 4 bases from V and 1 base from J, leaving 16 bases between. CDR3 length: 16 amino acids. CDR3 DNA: TGTGCCAGTAGTACCTTCGACGGGTTCACGAACACTGAAGCTTTCTTT. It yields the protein CASSTFDGFTNTEAFF. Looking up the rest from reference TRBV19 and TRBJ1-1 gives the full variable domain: DGGITQSPKYLFRKEGQNVTLSCEQNLNHDAMYWYRQDPGQGLRLIYYSQIVNDFQKGDIAEGYSVSREKKESFPLTVTSAQKNPTAFYLCASSTFDGFTNTEAFFGQGTRLTVV.

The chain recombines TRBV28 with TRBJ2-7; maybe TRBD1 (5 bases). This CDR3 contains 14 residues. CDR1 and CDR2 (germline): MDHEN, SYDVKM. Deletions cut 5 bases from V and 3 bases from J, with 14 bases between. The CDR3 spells CASSPSSRVYEQYF. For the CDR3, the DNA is TGTGCCAGCAGTCCCTCAAGCAGGGTCTACGAGCAGTACTTC.

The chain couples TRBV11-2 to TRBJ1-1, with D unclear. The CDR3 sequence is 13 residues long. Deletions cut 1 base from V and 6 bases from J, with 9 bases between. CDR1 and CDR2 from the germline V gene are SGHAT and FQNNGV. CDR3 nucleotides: TGTGCCAGCAGCTTAGCGAGGCAGGCTGAAGCTTTCTTT. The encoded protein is CASSLARQAEAFF.

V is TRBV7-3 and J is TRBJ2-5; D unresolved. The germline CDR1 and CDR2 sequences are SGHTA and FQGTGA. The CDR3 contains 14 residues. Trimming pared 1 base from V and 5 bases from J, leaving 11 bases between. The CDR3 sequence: CASSLNGLTETQYF. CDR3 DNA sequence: TGTGCCAGCAGCTTAAATGGGCTAACGGAGACCCAGTACTTC.

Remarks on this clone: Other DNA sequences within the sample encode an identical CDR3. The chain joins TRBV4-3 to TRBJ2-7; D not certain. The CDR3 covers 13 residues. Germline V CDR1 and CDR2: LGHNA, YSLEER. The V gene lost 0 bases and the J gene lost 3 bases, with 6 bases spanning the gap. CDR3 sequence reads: CASSQDFGYEQYF. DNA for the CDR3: TGCGCCAGCAGCCAAGATTTTGGCTACGAGCAGTACTTC.